The rows below give T cell receptor beta chains drawn from one sample of a study of shared clonotypes between healthy human individuals. Sequenced by immunoSEQ multiplex PCR; TCRdb stores in-frame clones only, minus some. Here the sample spans 900,000 to 1,200,000 clones, around three quarters being singletons. The sample was memory CD4+ T cells from PBMCs. These TCRs come from a young man in good health. Some clones in this sample may be carry-over from other donors' samples. Each CDR3 is given with its conserved first and last residue.

V gene | CDR3 protein
TRBV28 | CASGTGAVGYEQYF
TRBV6-1 | CASTPPGGEYEQYF
TRBV5-1 | CASSGLAGGPNEQFF
TRBV30 | CAWWDRPYTEAFF
TRBV5-5 | CASSLRDRLDQPQHF
TRBV6-8 | CASSCYEQYF
TRBV18 | CASSPLDSTDTQYF
TRBV2 | CASSVSFGNQPQHF
TRBV7-9 | CASSLSGQKPYEQYF
TRBV5-1 | CASSLPSGNTDTQYF
TRBV5-8 | CASSPGTVGTDTQYF
TRBV6-1 | CASSPGQGYNEQFF
TRBV11-2 | CASSFLRSRVEYTF
TRBV5-5 | CASSFSRLAGVRETQYF
TRBV5-1 | CASSLGRLYGQYF
TRBV11-2 | CASSLLRNSGANVLTF
TRBV7-8 | CASSSELRRGNTIYF
TRBV7-6 | CASSAELAGAYNEQFF
TRBV7-2 | CASSLEALETQYF
TRBV5-4 | CASSPELAGAGNEQFF
TRBV28 | CASSPGGGRVGLETQYF
TRBV28 | CASSSEGVQLGELFF
TRBV2 | CASRGRDEKLFF
TRBV18 | CASSRSLTGDNQPQHF
TRBV14 | CASSYRAGYGYTF
TRBV11-3 | CASSSTGRTQFF
TRBV2 | CASGTGGSHRQPQHF
TRBV5-1 | CASSARGNTEAFF
TRBV28 | CASSLQQRDYGYTF
TRBV5-6 | CASSLWAGDEQYF
TRBV19 | CASSPAGGTGELFF
TRBV19 | CASSMGEKLFF
TRBV29-1 | CSVVRDSNKDNEQFF
TRBV10-1 | CASKGLTGNNQPQHF
TRBV28 | CASSLPGQGFYGYTF
TRBV11-2 | CASMSSGGSEKTQYF
TRBV28 | CASSLTGGGRNTQYF
TRBV28 | CASSAGARWNQPQHF
TRBV4-1 | CASSQDPWMVTEAFF
TRBV5-6 | CASSALTSLKGGFDEQFF
TRBV28 | CASRVPERNEQFF